The sequence of this T cell receptor beta chain was determined in a study of OX40 agonist ivuxolimab in advanced cancers. Study-level results: Expanded clones were, on average, more numerous among CD8+ T cells than CD4+.

For this clone: Its antigen is currently unknown.

The table came from immunoSEQ multiplex PCR; TCRdb's copy has only in-frame clones and leaves some out. The data show 80,000 or so clones, with approximately 84% seen just once and roughly 25% held by the top ten. This CDR3 contains 11 residues. Germline CDR1 reads PRHDT; CDR2 reads FYEKMQ (reference sequence). V was cut by 8 bases and J by 3 bases, with 8 bases left in between. Prior autoimmune disease or systemic immunosuppression barred patients. Blood sampling was done at baseline, cycle 4 day 1, and cycle 7 day 1. This receptor was obtained from an adult with an advanced solid tumor such as melanoma, head and neck, liver or kidney cancer. The sequenced sample was CD4+ or CD8+ T cells sorted from blood, obtained in a trial of the OX40 agonist ivuxolimab. V usage is TRBV13 and J usage is TRBJ2-7; D tentatively fits TRBD1 or TRBD2 (5 bases each). The CDR3, as DNA: TGTGCCAGCGGGGGATACTACGAGCAGTACTTC. Residues: CASGGYYEQYF.